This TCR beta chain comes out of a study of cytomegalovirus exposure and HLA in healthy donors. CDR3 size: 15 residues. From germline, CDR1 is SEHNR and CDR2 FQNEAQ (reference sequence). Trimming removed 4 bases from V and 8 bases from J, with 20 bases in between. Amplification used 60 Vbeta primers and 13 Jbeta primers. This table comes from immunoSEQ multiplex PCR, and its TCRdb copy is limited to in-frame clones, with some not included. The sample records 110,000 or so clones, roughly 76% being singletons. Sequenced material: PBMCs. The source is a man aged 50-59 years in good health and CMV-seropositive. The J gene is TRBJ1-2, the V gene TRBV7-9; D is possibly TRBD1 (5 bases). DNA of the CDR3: TGTGCCAGCAGCTCTTTTTTACAGGATCGAAAAGGCTACACCTTC. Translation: CASSSFLQDRKGYTF.